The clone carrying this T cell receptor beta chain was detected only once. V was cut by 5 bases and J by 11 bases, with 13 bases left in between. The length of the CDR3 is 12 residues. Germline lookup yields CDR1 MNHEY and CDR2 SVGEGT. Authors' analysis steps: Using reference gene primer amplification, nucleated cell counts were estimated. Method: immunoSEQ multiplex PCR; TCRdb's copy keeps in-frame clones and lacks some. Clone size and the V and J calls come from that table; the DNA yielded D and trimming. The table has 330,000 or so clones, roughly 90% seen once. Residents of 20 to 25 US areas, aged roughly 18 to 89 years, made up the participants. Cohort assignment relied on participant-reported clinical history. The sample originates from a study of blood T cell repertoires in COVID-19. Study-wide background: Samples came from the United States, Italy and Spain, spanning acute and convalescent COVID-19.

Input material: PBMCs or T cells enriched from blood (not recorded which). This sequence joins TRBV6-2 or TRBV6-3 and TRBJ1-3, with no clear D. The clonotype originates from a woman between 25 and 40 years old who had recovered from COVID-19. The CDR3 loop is CASSGGRGAIYF. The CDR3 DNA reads TGTGCCAGCAGTGGAGGCCGGGGAGCCATATATTTT.